This TCR beta chain was obtained from a study of T cell repertoires in cytomegalovirus infection. Study details: Use of recently identified HLA-C-restricted and well-studied HLA-B-restricted CMV epitopes was part of the study.

The CDR3 is made up of 15 amino acids. Germline CDR1 SGHTA, CDR2 FQGNSA. V gave up 0 bases and J gave up 7 bases; unmatched junction bases: 6. TCRdb reprocessed the reads via MiXCR and lists one record per CDR3 protein. The sample carries some 500,000 distinct CDR3 sequences, about 40% recorded once. The sample holds a few counts of this clonotype. Its antigen is unidentified. The sample in question was cultured PBMCs, obtained from culture after CMV antigen stimulation. This receptor was taken from a human donor in good health (CMV status not recorded). Some clones in this sample may be carry-over from other donors' samples. The chain couples TRBV7-2 to TRBJ2-4; TRBD2 matches at 7 bases. The CDR3 DNA reads as TGTGCCAGCAGCTTAGCCGGCGGGAGTGGGAACATTCAGTACTTC. Its protein is CASSLAGGSGNIQYF.